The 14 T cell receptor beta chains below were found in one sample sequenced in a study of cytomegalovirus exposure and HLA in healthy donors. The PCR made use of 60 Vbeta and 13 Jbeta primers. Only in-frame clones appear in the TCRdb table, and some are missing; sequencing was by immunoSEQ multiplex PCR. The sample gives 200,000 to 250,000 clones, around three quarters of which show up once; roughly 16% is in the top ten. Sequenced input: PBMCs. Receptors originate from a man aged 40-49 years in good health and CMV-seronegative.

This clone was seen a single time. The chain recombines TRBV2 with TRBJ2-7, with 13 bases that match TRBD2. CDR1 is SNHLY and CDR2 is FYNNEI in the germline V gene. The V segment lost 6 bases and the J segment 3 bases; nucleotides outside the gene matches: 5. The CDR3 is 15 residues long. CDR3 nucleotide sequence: TGTGCCAGCAGACGGACTAGCGGGAGTGGCTACGAGCAGTACTTC. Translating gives CASRRTSGSGYEQYF. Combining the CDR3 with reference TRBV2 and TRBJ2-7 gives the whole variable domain EPEVTQTPSHQVTQMGQEVILRCVPISNHLYFYWYRQILGQKVEFLVSFYNNEISEKSEIFDDQFSVERPDGSNFTLKIRSTKLEDSAMYFCASRRTSGSGYEQYFGPGTRLTVT.

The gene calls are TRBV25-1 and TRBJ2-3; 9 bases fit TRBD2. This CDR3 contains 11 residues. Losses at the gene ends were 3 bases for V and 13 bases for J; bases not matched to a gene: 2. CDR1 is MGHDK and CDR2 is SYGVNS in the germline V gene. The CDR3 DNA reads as TGTGCCAGCAGTGACAGGACTAGCGAGTATTTT. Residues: CASSDRTSEYF.

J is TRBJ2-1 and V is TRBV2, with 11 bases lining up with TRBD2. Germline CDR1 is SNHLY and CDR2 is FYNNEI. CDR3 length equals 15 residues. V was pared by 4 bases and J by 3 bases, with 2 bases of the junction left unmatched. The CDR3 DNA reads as TGTGCCAGCAGTGGGGGGACTAGCGGCTACAATGAGCAGTTCTTC. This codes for CASSGGTSGYNEQFF.

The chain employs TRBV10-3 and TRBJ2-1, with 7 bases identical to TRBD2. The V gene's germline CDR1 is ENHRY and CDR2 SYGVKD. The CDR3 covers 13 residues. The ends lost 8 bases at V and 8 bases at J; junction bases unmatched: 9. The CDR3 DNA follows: TGTGCCATCGGGAGGGGACCATGGGATGAGCAGTTCTTC. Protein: CAIGRGPWDEQFF.

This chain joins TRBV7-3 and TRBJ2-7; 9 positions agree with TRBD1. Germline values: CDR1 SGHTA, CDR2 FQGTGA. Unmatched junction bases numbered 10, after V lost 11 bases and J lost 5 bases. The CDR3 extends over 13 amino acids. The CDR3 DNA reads TGTGCCCTTACCCCAGACAGGGGGGACGAGCAGTACTTC. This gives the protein CALTPDRGDEQYF.

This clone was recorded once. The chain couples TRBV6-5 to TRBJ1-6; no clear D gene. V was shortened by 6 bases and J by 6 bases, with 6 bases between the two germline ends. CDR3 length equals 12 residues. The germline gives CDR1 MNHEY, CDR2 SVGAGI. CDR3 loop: CASRISNSPLHF. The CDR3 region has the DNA TGTGCCAGCAGGATCAGTAATTCACCCCTCCACTTT.

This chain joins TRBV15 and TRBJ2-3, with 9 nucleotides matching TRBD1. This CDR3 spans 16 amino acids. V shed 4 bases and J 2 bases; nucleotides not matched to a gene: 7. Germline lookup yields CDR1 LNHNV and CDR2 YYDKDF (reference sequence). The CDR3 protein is CATSIRTGAHTDTQYF. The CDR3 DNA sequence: TGTGCCACCAGCATTCGGACAGGGGCCCACACAGATACGCAGTATTTT.

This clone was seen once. CDR3 amino acids: CASSSSIGVAGTYEQYF. The CDR3 coding sequence is TGCGCCAGCAGCTCCTCAATAGGGGTAGCGGGGACCTACGAGCAGTACTTC. The chain uses TRBV5-1 and TRBJ2-7; TRBD2 aligns across 8 bases. The V and J ends lost 3 bases and 2 bases, in that order; junction bases with no gene match: 13. Germline V gene data show CDR1 as SGHRS and CDR2 as YFSETQ. This CDR3 has 17 residues.

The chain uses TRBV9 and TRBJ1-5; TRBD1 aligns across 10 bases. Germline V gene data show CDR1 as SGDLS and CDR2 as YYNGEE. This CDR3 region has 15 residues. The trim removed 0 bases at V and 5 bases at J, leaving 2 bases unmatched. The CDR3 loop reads CASSVGGTGDQPQHF. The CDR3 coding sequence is TGTGCCAGCAGCGTAGGGGGGACAGGGGATCAGCCCCAGCATTTT.

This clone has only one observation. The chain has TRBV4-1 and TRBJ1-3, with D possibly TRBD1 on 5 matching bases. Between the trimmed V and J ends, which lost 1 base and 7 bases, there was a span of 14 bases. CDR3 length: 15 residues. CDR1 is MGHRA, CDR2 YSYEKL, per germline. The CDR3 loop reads CASSQGTAGGNTIYF. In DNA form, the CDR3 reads TGCGCCAGCAGCCAAGGGACGGCGGGGGGGAACACCATATATTTT.

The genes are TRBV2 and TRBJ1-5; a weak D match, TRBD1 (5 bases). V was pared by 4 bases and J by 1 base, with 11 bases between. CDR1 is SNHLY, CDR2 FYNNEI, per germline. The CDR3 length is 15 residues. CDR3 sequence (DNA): TGTGCCAGCAGTGCGAGGACATCGAGCAATCAGCCCCAGCATTTT. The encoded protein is CASSARTSSNQPQHF.

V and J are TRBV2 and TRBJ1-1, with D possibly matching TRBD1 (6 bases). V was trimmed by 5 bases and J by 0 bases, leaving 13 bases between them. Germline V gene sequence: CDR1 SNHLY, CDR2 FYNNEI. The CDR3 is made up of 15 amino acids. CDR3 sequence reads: CASSRTASMNTEAFF. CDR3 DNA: TGTGCCAGCAGTCGGACAGCCTCAATGAACACTGAAGCTTTCTTT.

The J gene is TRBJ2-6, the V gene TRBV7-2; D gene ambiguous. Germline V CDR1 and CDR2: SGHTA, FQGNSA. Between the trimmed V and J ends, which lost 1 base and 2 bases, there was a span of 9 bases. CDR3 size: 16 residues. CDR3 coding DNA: TGTGCCAGCAGCTTAGGACGGCGGACTGGGGCCAACGTCCTGACTTTC. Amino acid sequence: CASSLGRRTGANVLTF.

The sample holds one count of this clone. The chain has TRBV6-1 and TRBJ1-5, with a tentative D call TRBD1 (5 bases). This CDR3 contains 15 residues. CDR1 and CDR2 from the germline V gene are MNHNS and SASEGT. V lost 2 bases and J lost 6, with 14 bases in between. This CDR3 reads CASSEWGQGGQPQHF. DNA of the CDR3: TGTGCCAGCAGTGAATGGGGCCAGGGCGGTCAGCCCCAGCATTTT.